This T cell receptor beta chain is drawn from a study of HIV-infected patients and healthy controls (dated by TCRdb to between 2014 and 2016). Background on the whole study: CD4 counts rose modestly but significantly in about 90% of the 16 patients after three months of therapy, yet stayed below normal ranges. No consistent shift in CD8 counts was seen during early therapy, whereas a slight rise was seen in the CD4:CD8 ratio. Viral load became undetectable in about 65% of the 16 patients by the second bleed and in all patients after a further year of therapy. Patients lacked overall T-cell lymphocytopenia, and total CDR3 counts per chain did not differ significantly from controls. The study asked whether deep sequencing of the TCR repertoire from small blood samples of HIV patients could detect immune perturbation and reconstitution. The paper's findings and limits, for the study overall: Rare events from HIV-infected data received too much weight under size-matching, and comparisons were complicated by unequal numbers of distinct sequences between patients and controls. MAIT cell alpha-chain CDR3s were found at high frequency in healthy controls but were severely depleted in HIV+ repertoires. Using whole blood restricted sequencing depth and prevented separating the dynamics of distinct T-cell subpopulations. Both the Jaccard index and the count of highly shared sequences showed that healthy controls shared more CDR3s between individuals than HIV+ patients did. Mean usage differed significantly between HIV-infected patients and controls for eight alpha and eight beta V genes. Oligoclonality may be reflected in the significantly higher mean Gini indices of HIV-infected repertoires compared with controls. Compared with untreated HIV+ repertoires, healthy control repertoires had roughly threefold more distinct CDR3s and a higher Shannon diversity. In the study, no determination of donor HLA types was made. Only sixteen HIV-infected individuals were processed, which the authors considered a major limit on how widely the findings apply. Pairing of alpha and beta chains was not determined in the samples. The observed differences in diversity were not explained by the slight differences in age and sex profiles between the study cohorts. In size-matched repertoire data, the apparent post-therapy recovery of the Gini index in HIV-infected patients was not replicated. Most CMV-associated CDR3s became more frequent during therapy, although their change was not significant, whereas HIV-associated CDR3s showed a significant decrease in frequency.

Reverse transcription of about 510 ng RNA was performed with SuperScript III using primers directed against the alpha and beta constant regions. Separate libraries for the alpha and beta chains were generated through chain-specific third strand synthesis that incorporated multiplexing indices. In the protocol, all rearrangements within a chain were amplified with a single primer pair so that primer bias was avoided, and molecular barcodes were added to each cDNA molecule. Purified cDNA was ligated with T4 RNA Ligase 1 onto a 5' RACE adapter bearing a random hexamer and the SP2 sequencing primer site. With slow temperature ramps used to favor optimal annealing, second strand synthesis was primed from the SP2 site with Phusion polymerase. Joined together, two random hexamer sequences that had both been added before amplification formed the 12-nucleotide barcode of each molecule. A brief initial PCR introduced P5 and P7 adapter elements together with a second index, and an approximately 25-cycle amplification PCR using P5s and P7 primers was subsequently performed. Libraries received about 30 PCR cycles in total, were quantified on a Qubit, sized on a Bioanalyzer, and diluted to 4 nM. Sequencing of the normalized libraries was performed on an Illumina MiSeq with 2 x 250 paired-end kits. Reverse transcription reactions underwent purification over MinElute columns, with elution into 10 ul Tris-Cl. The adapter ligations were run for 20 to 25 hours at 16 degrees C, and AMPure XP beads at a 1:1 ratio were afterwards used to clean them. On the study's bioinformatics: Demultiplexed FASTQ files were processed with a modified Decombinator that output V, J, insert and barcode information. Sequences sharing a barcode but differing from the dominant sequence were discarded as errors, and barcodes clustered at Levenshtein distance 3 were counted to estimate original cDNA molecules. The R packages ineq, vegan, igraph and RCytoscape were used for downstream analyses, with IMGT nomenclature and CDR3 definitions applied. V gene usage was calculated across distinct sequences, with every TCR tallied a single time to avoid skew from clonal expansion. Unique CDR3 amino acid sequences within a donor were connected in similarity networks whenever two sequences differed by a single Levenshtein edit. The authors compiled published HIV-specific CDR3s (about 99 alpha, just over 700 beta) and CMV-specific CDR3s (about 13 alpha, roughly 250 beta) and searched for them in the repertoires. Random subsampling to size-matched repertoires demonstrated that the decreased diversity in patients did not result from their lower sequence numbers. Starting from the raw public reads, TCRdb applied fastp trimming at Q25, assembled clones with MiXCR and retained in-frame beta chains. Rows are combined by CDR3 protein, so each entry shows the most common genes and DNA. TCRdb, rather than the study authors, made the V and J calls. The sample table holds roughly 7,500 distinct CDR3 sequences, of which about 7.5% were seen once. The leading ten clones occupy roughly a tenth of the sample.

The CDR3 goes from the cysteine to the phenylalanine over 15 residues. Only CDR3 DNA is held: 45 bases, read in frame from base 1. The V and J ends are trimmed by 1 base and 1 base, leaving 10 bases between them. For CDR1 and CDR2, the germline V gene lists MDHEN and SYDVKM. There are many counts of this clonotype. Its recognized antigen is unknown. Base qualities are missing; no much larger clone stands one base away. Whole blood was used without fractionating the cells, so the repertoire represented all peripheral T cells without sorting. For RNA extraction, around 2.3 ml of peripheral blood was collected into Tempus tubes. HIV-infected adults who had not yet received antiretroviral therapy and were about to begin treatment were enrolled, with the first sixteen eligible patients processed. Patients with febrile or AIDS-related illness, tumors, hepatitis B or C coinfection, immunomodulatory therapy, recent vaccination or treatment interruptions were excluded from enrollment. Residual genomic DNA was removed with the TURBO-DNase kit and globin mRNA was depleted with GLOBINclear. Pretreatment blood was drawn from HIV-infected patients immediately prior to the initiation of antiretroviral therapy.

The starting material was blood, obtained before antiretroviral therapy. The chain employs TRBV28 and TRBJ1-1, with the D segment identity uncertain. The receptor was derived from an adult with HIV infection. The CDR3 sequence is CASSLSTGPNTEAFF. The DNA sequence reads TGTGCCAGCAGTTTATCGACCGGGCCGAACACTGAAGCTTTCTTT.